The clone carrying this T cell receptor (beta chain) was seen a handful of times. What it recognizes is unknown. This record comes from a study of beta chain features in type 1 diabetes. Points from the study as a whole: Shortening that was moderate but significant affected the TCRB CDR3s of Type 1 diabetes patients in all four CD4+ subsets. More deletions and fewer insertions at VDJ junctions were found in patients with type 1 diabetes. Reads derived from cDNA could over-represent cells showing high TCR expression.

Germline V gene data show CDR1 as SGHVS and CDR2 as FQNEAQ. Trimming removed 3 bases from V and 6 bases from J, with 11 bases in between. CDR3 length: 13 residues. What was sequenced were expressed TCRB transcripts, since all of the isolated RNA had been reverse transcribed. The method was immunoSEQ multiplex PCR; TCRdb's version includes in-frame clones alone and lacks a portion of them. This sample has 200,000 to 300,000 clones; about 15% occur once, and the top ten carry about 0.019%. The V and J genes are TRBV7-8 and TRBJ1-2; possible D gene TRBD1, 5 bases. This TCR came from a man aged 25 to 40 with type 1 diabetes. Material for sequencing was naive CD4+ T cells from blood. CDR3 nucleotides: TGTGCCAGCAGCTTCGCAGGAGGGGATGGCTACACCTTC. Translation gives CASSFAGGDGYTF. The whole variable domain, remainder taken from reference TRBV7-8 and TRBJ1-2, is GAGVSQSPRYKVAKRGQDVALRCDPISGHVSLFWYQQALGQGPEFLTYFQNEAQLDKSGLPSDRFFAERPEGSVSTLKIQRTQQEDSAVYLCASSFAGGDGYTFGSGTRLTVV.